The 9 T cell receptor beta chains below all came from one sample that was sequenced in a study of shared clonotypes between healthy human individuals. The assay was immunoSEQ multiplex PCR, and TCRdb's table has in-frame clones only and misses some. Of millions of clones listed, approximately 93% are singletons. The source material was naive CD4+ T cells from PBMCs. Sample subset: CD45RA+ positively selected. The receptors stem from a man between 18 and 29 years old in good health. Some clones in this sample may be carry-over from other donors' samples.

CDR3 loop: CAWSVGEGLELFF. Here the CDR3 DNA reads TGTGCCTGGAGTGTAGGCGAGGGGTTGGAGCTGTTTTTT. The chain recombines TRBV30 with TRBJ2-2; D assignment may be TRBD1 or TRBD2 (5 bases each). The CDR3 is 13 residues long. V lost 0 bases, J lost 10 bases, and 12 bases lay in between. Germline CDR1 is GTSNPN and CDR2 is SVGIG (reference sequence).

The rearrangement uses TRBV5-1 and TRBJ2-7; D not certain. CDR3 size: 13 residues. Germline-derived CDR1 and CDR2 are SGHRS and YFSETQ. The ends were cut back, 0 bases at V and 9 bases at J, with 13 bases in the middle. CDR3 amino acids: CASSLAGLSRQYF. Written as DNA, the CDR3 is TGCGCCAGCAGCTTGGCAGGCCTCAGTCGGCAGTACTTC.

The CDR3 DNA follows: TGCGCCAGCAGCTCGCCGGGACAGGGGGCGAGAGATACGCAGTATTTT. Translating it yields CASSSPGQGARDTQYF. The chain has TRBV5-1 and TRBJ2-3; the match to TRBD1 covers 12 bases. Germline V gives CDR1 SGHRS, CDR2 YFSETQ. The CDR3 length is 16 residues. V dropped 3 bases and J dropped 5; count of bases not matched to a gene: 7. The full variable domain, completed using reference TRBV5-1 and TRBJ2-3, is KAGVTQTPRYLIKTRGQQVTLSCSPISGHRSVSWYQQTPGQGLQFLFEYFSETQRNKGNFPGRFSGRQFSNSRSEMNVSTLELGDSALYLCASSSPGQGARDTQYFGPGTRLTVL.

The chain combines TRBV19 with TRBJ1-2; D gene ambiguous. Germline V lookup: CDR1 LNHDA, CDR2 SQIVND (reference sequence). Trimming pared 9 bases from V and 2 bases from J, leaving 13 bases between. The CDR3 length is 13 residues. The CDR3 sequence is CARSQGRNYGYTF. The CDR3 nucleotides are TGTGCCAGAAGTCAAGGACGGAACTATGGCTACACCTTC.

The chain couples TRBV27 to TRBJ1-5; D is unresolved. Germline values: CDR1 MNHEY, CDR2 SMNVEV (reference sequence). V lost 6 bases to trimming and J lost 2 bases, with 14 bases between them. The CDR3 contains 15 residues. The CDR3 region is CASSTRGVGNQPQHF. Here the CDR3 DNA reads TGTGCCAGCAGCACTCGAGGAGTCGGCAATCAGCCCCAGCATTTT.

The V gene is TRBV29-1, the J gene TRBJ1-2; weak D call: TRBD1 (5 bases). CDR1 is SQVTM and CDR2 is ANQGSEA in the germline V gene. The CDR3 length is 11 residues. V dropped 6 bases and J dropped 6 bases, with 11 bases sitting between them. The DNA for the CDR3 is TGCAGCGTGACGGGGGGAGATGGCTACACCTTC. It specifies CSVTGGDGYTF.

CDR3 sequence: CASRVDSASQPQHF. As DNA, the CDR3 is TGTGCCAGCAGGGTGGACAGTGCTAGTCAGCCCCAGCATTTT. The V gene is TRBV2, the J gene TRBJ1-5, with a weak D call TRBD1 (6 bases). The V gene lost 6 bases and the J gene lost 6 bases, with 15 bases spanning the gap. This CDR3 spans 14 amino acids. Germline lookup yields CDR1 SNHLY and CDR2 FYNNEI.

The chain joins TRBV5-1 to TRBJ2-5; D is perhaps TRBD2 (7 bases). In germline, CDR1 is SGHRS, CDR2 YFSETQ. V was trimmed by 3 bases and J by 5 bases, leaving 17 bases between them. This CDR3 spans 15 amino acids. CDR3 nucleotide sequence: TGCGCCAGCAGCTGGGGGCGGGAGCTCGGGGAGACCCAGTACTTC. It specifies CASSWGRELGETQYF.

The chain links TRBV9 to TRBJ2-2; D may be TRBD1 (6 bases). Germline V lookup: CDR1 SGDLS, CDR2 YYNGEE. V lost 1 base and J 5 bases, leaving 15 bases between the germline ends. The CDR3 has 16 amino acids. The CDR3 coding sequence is TGTGCCAGCAGCGTACTGGGGGCCCTCTATACCGGGGAGCTGTTTTTT. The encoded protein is CASSVLGALYTGELFF. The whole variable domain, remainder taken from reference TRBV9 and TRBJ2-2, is DSGVTQTPKHLITATGQRVTLRCSPRSGDLSVYWYQQSLDQGLQFLIQYYNGEERAKGNILERFSAQQFPDLHSELNLSSLELGDSALYFCASSVLGALYTGELFFGEGSRLTVL.